This T cell receptor (beta chain) was profiled in a study of blood T cell repertoires in COVID-19. Germline lookup yields CDR1 KGHSH and CDR2 LQKENI. This CDR3 contains 15 residues. Between the trimmed V and J ends, which lost 6 bases and 3 bases, there was a span of 18 bases. Only in-frame clones appear in the TCRdb table, and some are missing; sequencing was by immunoSEQ multiplex PCR. The top ten clones hold more than 5% of a sample with about 130,000 clones, approximately 74% of them seen once. The chain recombines TRBV18 with TRBJ2-7; D perhaps matches TRBD1 (5 bases). Sequenced: peripheral blood. The TCR was taken from a man aged 55 to 69 with acute or convalescent COVID-19. Written as DNA, the CDR3 is TGTGCCAGCTCTTCCCAGGACACTATTCACTACGAGCAGTACTTC. Amino acid sequence: CASSSQDTIHYEQYF.